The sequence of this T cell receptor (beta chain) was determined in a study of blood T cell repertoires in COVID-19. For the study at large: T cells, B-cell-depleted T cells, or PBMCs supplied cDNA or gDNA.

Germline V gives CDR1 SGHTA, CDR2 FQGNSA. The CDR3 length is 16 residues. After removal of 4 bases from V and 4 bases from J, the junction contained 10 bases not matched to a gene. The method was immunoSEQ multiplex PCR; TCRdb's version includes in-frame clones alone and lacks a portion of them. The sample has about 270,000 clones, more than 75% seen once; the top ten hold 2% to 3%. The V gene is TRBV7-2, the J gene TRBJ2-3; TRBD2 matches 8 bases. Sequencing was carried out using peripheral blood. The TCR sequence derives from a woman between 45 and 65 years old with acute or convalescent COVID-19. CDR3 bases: TGTGCCAGCAGCTCCGGTATGACTAGCGCCCCAGATACGCAGTATTTT. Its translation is CASSSGMTSAPDTQYF.